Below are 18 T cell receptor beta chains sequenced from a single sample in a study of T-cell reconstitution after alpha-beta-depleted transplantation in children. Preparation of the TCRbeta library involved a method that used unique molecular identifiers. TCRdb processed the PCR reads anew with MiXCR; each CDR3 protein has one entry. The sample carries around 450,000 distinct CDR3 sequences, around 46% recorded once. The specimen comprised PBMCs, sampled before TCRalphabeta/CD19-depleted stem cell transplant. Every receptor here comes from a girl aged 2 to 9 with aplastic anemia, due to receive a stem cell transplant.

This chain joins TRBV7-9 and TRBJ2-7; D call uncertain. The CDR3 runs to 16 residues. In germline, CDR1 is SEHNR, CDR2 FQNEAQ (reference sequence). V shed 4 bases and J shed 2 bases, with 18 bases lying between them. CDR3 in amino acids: CASSSARWSRPYEQYF. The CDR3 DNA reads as TGTGCCAGCAGCTCAGCCCGTTGGTCTAGACCCTACGAGCAGTACTTC. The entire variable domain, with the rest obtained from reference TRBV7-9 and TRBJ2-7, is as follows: DTGVSQNPRHKITKRGQNVTFRCDPISEHNRLYWYRQTLGQGPEFLTYFQNEAQLEKSRLLSDRFSAERPKGSFSTLEIQRTEQGDSAMYLCASSSARWSRPYEQYFGPGTRLTVT.

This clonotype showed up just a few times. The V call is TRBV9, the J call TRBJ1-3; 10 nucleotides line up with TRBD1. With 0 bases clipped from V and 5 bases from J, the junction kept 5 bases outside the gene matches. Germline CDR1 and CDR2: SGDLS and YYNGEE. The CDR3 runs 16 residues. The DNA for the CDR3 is TGTGCCAGCAGCGTAGGGGACAGGGGCGGACGAAACACCATATATTTT. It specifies CASSVGDRGGRNTIYF.

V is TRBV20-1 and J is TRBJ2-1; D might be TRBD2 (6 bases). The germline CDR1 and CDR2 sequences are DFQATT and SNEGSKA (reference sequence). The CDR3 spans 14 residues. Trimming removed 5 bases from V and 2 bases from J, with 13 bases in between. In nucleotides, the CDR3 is TGCAGTGCTCGGCAGGGAGGCCCCTACAATGAGCAGTTCTTC. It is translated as CSARQGGPYNEQFF.

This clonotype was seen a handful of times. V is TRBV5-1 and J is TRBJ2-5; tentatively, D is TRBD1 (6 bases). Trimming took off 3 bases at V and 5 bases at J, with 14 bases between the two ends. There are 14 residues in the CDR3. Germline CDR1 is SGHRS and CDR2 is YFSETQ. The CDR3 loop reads CASSWRRGRETQYF. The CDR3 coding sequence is TGCGCCAGCAGCTGGCGCAGGGGACGGGAGACCCAGTACTTC.

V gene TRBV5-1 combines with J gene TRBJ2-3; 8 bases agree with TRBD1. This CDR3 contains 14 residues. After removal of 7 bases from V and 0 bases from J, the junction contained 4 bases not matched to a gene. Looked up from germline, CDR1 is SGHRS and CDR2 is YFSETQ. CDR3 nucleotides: TGCGCCAGCGGACAGGGAAGCAGCACAGATACGCAGTATTTT. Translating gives CASGQGSSTDTQYF.

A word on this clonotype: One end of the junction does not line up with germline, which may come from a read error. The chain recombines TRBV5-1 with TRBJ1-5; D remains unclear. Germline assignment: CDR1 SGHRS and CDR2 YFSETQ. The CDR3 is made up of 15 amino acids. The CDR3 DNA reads TGCGCCAGCAGCCCAGACGGCGGGAGCAATCACCCCCAGCATTTT. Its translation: CASSPDGGSNHPQHF. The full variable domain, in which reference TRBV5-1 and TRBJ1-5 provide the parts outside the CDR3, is KAGVTQTPRYLIKTRGQQVTLSCSPISGHRSVSWYQQTPGQGLQFLFEYFSETQRNKGNFPGRFSGRQFSNSRSEMNVSTLELGDSALYLCASSPDGGSNHPQHFGDGTRLSIL.

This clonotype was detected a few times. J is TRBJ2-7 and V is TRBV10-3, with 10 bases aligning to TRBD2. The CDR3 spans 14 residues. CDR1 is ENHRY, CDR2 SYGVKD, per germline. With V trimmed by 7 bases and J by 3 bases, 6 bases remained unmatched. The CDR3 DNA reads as TGTGCCATCACTGACGAGCGGGGGGGCTACGAGCAGTACTTC. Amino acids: CAITDERGGYEQYF.

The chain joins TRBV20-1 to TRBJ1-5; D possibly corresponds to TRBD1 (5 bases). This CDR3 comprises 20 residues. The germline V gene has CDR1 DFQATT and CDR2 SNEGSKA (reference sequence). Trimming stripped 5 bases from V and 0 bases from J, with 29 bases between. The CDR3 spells CSAPGGGTAAKEASNQPQHF. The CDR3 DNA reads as TGCAGTGCTCCCGGGGGAGGTACCGCAGCCAAGGAGGCTAGCAATCAGCCCCAGCATTTT.

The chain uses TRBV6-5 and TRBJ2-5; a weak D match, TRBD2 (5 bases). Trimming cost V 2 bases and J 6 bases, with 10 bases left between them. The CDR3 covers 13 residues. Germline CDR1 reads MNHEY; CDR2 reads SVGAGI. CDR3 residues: CASSYVGEKTQYF. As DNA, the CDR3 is TGTGCCAGCAGTTACGTGGGAGAGAAGACCCAGTACTTC.

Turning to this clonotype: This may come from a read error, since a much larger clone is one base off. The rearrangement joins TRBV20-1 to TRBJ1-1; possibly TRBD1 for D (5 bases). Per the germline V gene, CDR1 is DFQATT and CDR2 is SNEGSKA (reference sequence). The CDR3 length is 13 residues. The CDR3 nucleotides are TGCAGTGCTGCCGACCGGGACGGCACTGAAGCTTCCTTT. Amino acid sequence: CSAADRDGTEASF.

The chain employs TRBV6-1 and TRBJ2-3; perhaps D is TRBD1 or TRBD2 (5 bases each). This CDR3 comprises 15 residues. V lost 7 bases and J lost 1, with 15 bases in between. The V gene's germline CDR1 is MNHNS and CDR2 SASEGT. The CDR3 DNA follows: TGTGCCAGCACTCCGGCAGGGAGTGGCACAGATACGCAGTATTTT. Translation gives CASTPAGSGTDTQYF.

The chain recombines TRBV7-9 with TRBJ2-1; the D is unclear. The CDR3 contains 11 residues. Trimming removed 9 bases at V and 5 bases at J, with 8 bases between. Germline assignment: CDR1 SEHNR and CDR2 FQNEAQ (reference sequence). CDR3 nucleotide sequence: TGTGCCAGTCCCTGGAACAATGAGCAGTTCTTC. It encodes CASPWNNEQFF. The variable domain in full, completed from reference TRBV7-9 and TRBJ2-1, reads DTGVSQNPRHKITKRGQNVTFRCDPISEHNRLYWYRQTLGQGPEFLTYFQNEAQLEKSRLLSDRFSAERPKGSFSTLEIQRTEQGDSAMYLCASPWNNEQFFGPGTRLTVL.

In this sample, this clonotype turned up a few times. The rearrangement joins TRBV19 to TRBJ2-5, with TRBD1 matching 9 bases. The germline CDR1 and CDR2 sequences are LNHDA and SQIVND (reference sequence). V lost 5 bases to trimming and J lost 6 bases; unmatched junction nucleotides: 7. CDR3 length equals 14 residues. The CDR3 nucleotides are TGTGCCAGTAGTTCCACAGGGGGCGCGAAGACCCAGTACTTC. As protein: CASSSTGGAKTQYF.

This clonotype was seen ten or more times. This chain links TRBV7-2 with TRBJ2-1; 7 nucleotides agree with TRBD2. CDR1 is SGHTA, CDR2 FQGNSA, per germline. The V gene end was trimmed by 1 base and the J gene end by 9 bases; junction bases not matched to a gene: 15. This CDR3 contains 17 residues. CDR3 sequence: CASSLVTSVGYQFEQFF. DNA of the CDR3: TGTGCCAGCAGCTTAGTCACTAGCGTGGGTTATCAGTTTGAGCAGTTCTTC.

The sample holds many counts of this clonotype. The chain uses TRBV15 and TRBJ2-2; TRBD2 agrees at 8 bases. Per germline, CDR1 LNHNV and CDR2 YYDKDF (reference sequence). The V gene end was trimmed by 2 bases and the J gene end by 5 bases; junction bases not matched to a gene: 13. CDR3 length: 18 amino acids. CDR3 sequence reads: CATSRPGSEREFTGELFF. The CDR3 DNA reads TGTGCCACCAGCAGACCCGGGTCGGAGCGGGAGTTTACCGGGGAGCTGTTTTTT.

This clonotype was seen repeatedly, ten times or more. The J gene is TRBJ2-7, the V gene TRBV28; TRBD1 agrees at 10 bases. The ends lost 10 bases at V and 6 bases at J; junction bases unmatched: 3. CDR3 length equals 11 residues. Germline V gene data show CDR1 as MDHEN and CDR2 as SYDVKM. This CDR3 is CATGTGVEQYF. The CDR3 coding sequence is TGTGCCACCGGGACAGGGGTCGAGCAGTACTTC.

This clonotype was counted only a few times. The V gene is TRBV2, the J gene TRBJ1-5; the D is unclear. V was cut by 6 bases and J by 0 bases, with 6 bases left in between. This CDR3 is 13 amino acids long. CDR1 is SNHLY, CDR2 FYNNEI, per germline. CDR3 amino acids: CASSYYSNQPQHF. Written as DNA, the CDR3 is TGTGCCAGCAGCTACTATAGCAATCAGCCCCAGCATTTT.

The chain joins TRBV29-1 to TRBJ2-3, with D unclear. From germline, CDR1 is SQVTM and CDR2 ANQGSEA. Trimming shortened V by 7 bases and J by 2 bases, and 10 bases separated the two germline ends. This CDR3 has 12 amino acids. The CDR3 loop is CSARSNTDTQYF. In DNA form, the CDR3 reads TGCAGCGCCCGATCAAACACAGATACGCAGTATTTT.